These 8 T cell receptor beta chains were sequenced from one sample in a study of shared clonotypes between healthy human individuals. Method: immunoSEQ multiplex PCR; TCRdb's copy keeps in-frame clones and lacks some. Seen here are fewer than 3 million clones, under 95% observed once, and the top ten hold around 0.4%. Sequenced input: naive CD4+ T cells from PBMCs. Subset specified: CD45RA+ positively selected. These receptors originate from a man younger than 35 in good health. Some clones in this sample may be carry-over from other donors' samples.

V is TRBV19 and J is TRBJ2-1, with D perhaps given as TRBD1 or TRBD2 (6 bases each). CDR3 size: 13 residues. CDR1 and CDR2 from the germline V gene are LNHDA and SQIVND (reference sequence). Trimming stripped 10 bases from V and 2 bases from J, with 12 bases between. The CDR3 loop is CAIRGRAYNEQFF. The CDR3 region has the DNA TGTGCCATACGGGGGCGGGCCTACAATGAGCAGTTCTTC. Based on the CDR3 plus reference TRBV19 and TRBJ2-1, the full variable domain is DGGITQSPKYLFRKEGQNVTLSCEQNLNHDAMYWYRQDPGQGLRLIYYSQIVNDFQKGDIAEGYSVSREKKESFPLTVTSAQKNPTAFYLCAIRGRAYNEQFFGPGTRLTVL.

This chain connects TRBV2 to TRBJ2-3; possibly TRBD2 for D (7 bases). This CDR3 spans 16 amino acids. From germline, CDR1 is SNHLY and CDR2 FYNNEI. V lost 0 bases and J lost 6, with 16 bases in between. CDR3 coding DNA: TGTGCCAGCAGTGAAGCGAGGGGGGGGCCTACGGATACGCAGTATTTT. Its translation: CASSEARGGPTDTQYF.

The chain has TRBV7-3 and TRBJ2-1; no firm D call. V dropped 4 bases and J dropped 3 bases, with 13 bases sitting between them. The CDR3 has 15 residues. Germline V gene data show CDR1 as SGHTA and CDR2 as FQGTGA. The DNA of the CDR3 is TGTGCCAGCAGCTCATCCTCGGATATCTACAATGAGCAGTTCTTC. Protein: CASSSSSDIYNEQFF.

The chain recombines TRBV7-9 with TRBJ2-1, with TRBD1 as a possible D gene (5 bases). Germline CDR1 reads SEHNR; CDR2 reads FQNEAQ (reference sequence). The length of the CDR3 is 14 residues. Trimming took 2 bases from V and 8 from J, leaving 13 bases between them. The CDR3 is CASSLRAQGHEQFF. CDR3 bases: TGTGCCAGCAGCTTAAGAGCCCAGGGCCATGAGCAGTTCTTC.

The chain employs TRBV28 and TRBJ1-2, with a possible D match to TRBD1 (5 bases). Trimming cost V 6 bases and J 6 bases, with 11 bases left between them. This CDR3 region has 12 residues. CDR1 and CDR2 (germline): MDHEN, SYDVKM. The CDR3 DNA reads as TGTGCCAGCAGCGGGGGTATGAATGGCTACACCTTC. This gives the protein CASSGGMNGYTF.

The rearrangement links TRBV10-3 to TRBJ1-2; no definite D call. Germline CDR1 and CDR2: ENHRY and SYGVKD. This CDR3 has 13 amino acids. The ends were cut back, 1 base at V and 5 bases at J, with 8 bases in the middle. CDR3 residues: CAISELADYGYTF. CDR3 nucleotides: TGTGCCATCAGTGAGTTGGCGGATTATGGCTACACCTTC.

V gene TRBV30 combines with J gene TRBJ2-2; no clear D. V was shortened by 2 bases and J by 8 bases, with 9 bases between the two germline ends. The CDR3 consists of 12 residues. CDR1 and CDR2 from the germline V gene are GTSNPN and SVGIG (reference sequence). The CDR3 region is CAWSPRLGELFF. CDR3 in DNA: TGTGCCTGGAGTCCCCGGTTGGGGGAGCTGTTTTTT. The full variable domain, rest sourced from reference TRBV30 and TRBJ2-2, is SQTIHQWPATLVQPVGSPLSLECTVEGTSNPNLYWYRQAAGRGLQLLFYSVGIGQISSEVPQNLSASRPQDRQFILSSKKLLLSDSGFYLCAWSPRLGELFFGEGSRLTVL.

The chain joins TRBV5-1 to TRBJ2-3; 15 positions match TRBD2. This CDR3 comprises 15 residues. Germline V gives CDR1 SGHRS, CDR2 YFSETQ. V shed 4 bases and J 6 bases; nucleotides not matched to a gene: 3. The CDR3 nucleotides read TGCGCCAGCAGCGTCGGGACTAGCGGGGGGGATACGCAGTATTTT. This encodes CASSVGTSGGDTQYF.